These T cell receptor beta chains were read from a single sample in a study of blood T cell repertoires in COVID-19. Profiled with immunoSEQ multiplex PCR; TCRdb holds only in-frame clones, not every one. In the table there are about 64,000 clones, more than 75% of which are singletons. Source material: PBMCs or T cells enriched from blood (not recorded which). The receptor set was obtained from a woman aged 40 to 55 who had recovered from COVID-19. Both conserved end residues are part of each CDR3. Each record gives: CDR3 DNA, CDR3 protein, D gene, clone size, V gene, J gene. D genes are given only for firm matches. Clone size is not always given. Where it is, it says once, few, many or a class for expanded clones.

TGTGCCACCAGTAGCCTGGGGGCTATCGTTACTGAAGCTTTCTTT	CATSSLGAIVTEAFF	NA	NA	TRBV27	TRBJ1-1
TGTGCCAGCAGTGATTTACTCTATGGCTACACCTTC	CASSDLLYGYTF	NA	few	TRBV2	TRBJ1-2
TGTGCCAGCTGTAGGCGGGGGGCCCCGAACACCGGGGAGCTGTTTTTT	CASCRRGAPNTGELFF	NA	NA	TRBV21-1	TRBJ2-2
TGTGCCAGCAGCCAAGATCTCGCCGGGACAGGGTTGTACGAGCAGTACTTC	CASSQDLAGTGLYEQYF	TRBD1	NA	TRBV4-2	TRBJ2-7
TGTGCCAGCAGTGACAGGGTCGCTAATGAAAAACTGTTTTTT	CASSDRVANEKLFF	NA	NA	TRBV6-1	TRBJ1-4
TGTGCCAGCAGCTCCCCCTCCGGGGGCACTGAAGCTTTCTTT	CASSSPSGGTEAFF	NA	NA	TRBV7-9	TRBJ1-1
TGTGCCAGCAGTCCGGACAGGGCGAACACTGAAGCTTTCTTT	CASSPDRANTEAFF	TRBD1	NA	TRBV6-5	TRBJ1-1
TGCGCCAGCAGTAGAGAGAGGGGCGGGACTTCCTACGAGCAGTACTTC	CASSRERGGTSYEQYF	NA	NA	TRBV10-2	TRBJ2-7
TGTGCCAGCAGCGTAGCTCCTAGCGGGGGAACAGATACGCAGTATTTT	CASSVAPSGGTDTQYF	TRBD2	NA	TRBV9	TRBJ2-3
TGCGCCAGCAGGCCCGGGGGCTCCTACAATGAGCAGTTCTTC	CASRPGGSYNEQFF	NA	NA	TRBV10-1	TRBJ2-1
TGTGCCAGCAGTTTATCGGCAGGGGGCGGGTATGGCTACACCTTC	CASSLSAGGGYGYTF	TRBD1	NA	TRBV27	TRBJ1-2
TGTGCCAGCTCAGGGACAGGACAGGACAATGAGCAGTTCTTC	CASSGTGQDNEQFF	TRBD1	NA	TRBV18	TRBJ2-1
TGTGCCAGCAGCTTAGGCGGGGGAGGCACTGAAGCTTTCTTT	CASSLGGGGTEAFF	NA	NA	TRBV7-6	TRBJ1-1
TGTGCCAGCAGCCCGGACAGTAACTACGAGCAGTACTTC	CASSPDSNYEQYF	NA	NA	TRBV27	TRBJ2-7
TGTGCCAGCAGCCACGGAGGGTTTGGAGCGGGAGAGACCCAGTACTTC	CASSHGGFGAGETQYF	NA	NA	TRBV28	TRBJ2-5
TGTGCCAGCAGTGACTCGGGACAGGGGGGGTCACCCCTCCACTTT	CASSDSGQGGSPLHF	TRBD1	NA	TRBV6-4	TRBJ1-6
TGCGCCAGCAGACCCCTAGACAGGGCGAATGGCTACACCTTC	CASRPLDRANGYTF	TRBD1	NA	TRBV10-2	TRBJ1-2
TGTGCCAGCAGCTTAGGCGCTGAAGCTTTCTTT	CASSLGAEAFF	NA	NA	TRBV11-3	TRBJ1-1
TGTGCCAGTAGTATAGCAGCAGGGGCTGAAGCTTTCTTT	CASSIAAGAEAFF	NA	NA	TRBV19	TRBJ1-1
TGTGCCAGCAGCTTGTCGCAGGGCCCTCAAGAGACCCAGTACTTC	CASSLSQGPQETQYF	NA	NA	TRBV5-4	TRBJ2-5
TGTGCCAACCATCGGACAGGGGAGGGAGAGACCCAGTACTTC	CANHRTGEGETQYF	TRBD1	NA	TRBV27	TRBJ2-5
TGTGCCAGCAGCGCTAGTCGAGCGGGGGGCTACTCCTACAATGAGCAGTTCTTC	CASSASRAGGYSYNEQFF	TRBD2	NA	TRBV7-8	TRBJ2-1
TGCGCCAGCAGCAAGGCAGGGGGGAATGAGCAGTTCTTC	CASSKAGGNEQFF	NA	NA	TRBV5-1	TRBJ2-1
TGTGCCAGCAGCTTAGGGGACAGGGTGAACACTGAAGCTTTCTTT	CASSLGDRVNTEAFF	TRBD1	NA	TRBV13	TRBJ1-1
TGTGCCAGCAGCCCCTCTTTGGGGCCGGGCCAAGAGACCCAGTACTTC	CASSPSLGPGQETQYF	NA	NA	TRBV14	TRBJ2-5
TGTGCCAGCAGCAAAGCTCCCCTCCGTATTCGGACAGGGAGTAAAAATTCACCCCTCCACTTT	CASSKAPLRIRTGSKNSPLHF	TRBD1	once	TRBV13	TRBJ1-6
TGCGCCAGCAGTGCCCGGGAGAGGACTGAAGCTTTCTTT	CASSARERTEAFF	NA	once	TRBV10-2	TRBJ1-1
TGTGCCAGCAGACCCCTAGCGGGGGGGCTTGGGGCCAACGTCCTGACTTTC	CASRPLAGGLGANVLTF	TRBD2	NA	TRBV2	TRBJ2-6
TGTGCCAGCAGCCCCGAGGGACAGTTCTACGAGCAGTACTTC	CASSPEGQFYEQYF	TRBD1	NA	TRBV5-4	TRBJ2-7
TGTGCCAGCAGTGCCGGGACAGGGGGCCCTTTAAGCACAGATACGCAGTATTTT	CASSAGTGGPLSTDTQYF	TRBD1	NA	TRBV2	TRBJ2-3
TGTGCCAGCAGGCCAGGGGGTTTCACTGAAGCTTTCTTT	CASRPGGFTEAFF	TRBD1	NA	TRBV12-3/TRBV12-4	TRBJ1-1
TGTGCCAGCTCACCACCGCTCGACAGGGCTGAAGCTTTCTTT	CASSPPLDRAEAFF	TRBD1	NA	TRBV18	TRBJ1-1
TGTGCCAGCAGCTTGGGTTCGGTTGGAGGGACTGAAGCTTTCTTT	CASSLGSVGGTEAFF	NA	few	TRBV7-9	TRBJ1-1
TGCGCCAGCAGCGATACAGGGGTTTTCGGTGAGCAGTTCTTC	CASSDTGVFGEQFF	TRBD1	NA	TRBV5-1	TRBJ2-1
TGTGCCAGCAGCAGCGCGGAGGGAAAGATTTACGGCTACACCTTC	CASSSAEGKIYGYTF	NA	NA	TRBV5-4	TRBJ1-2
TGTGCCAGCAGCCATTTCCCTCAACTAGCGGGGTTCCCGTCAGAGCAGTTCTTC	CASSHFPQLAGFPSEQFF	TRBD2	NA	TRBV14	TRBJ2-1
TGCGCCAGCAGCAGAGAAGATACGCAGTATTTT	CASSREDTQYF	NA	NA	TRBV5-1	TRBJ2-3
TGTGCCAGCAGCCAAGAGAGACCAGGGACTCCCTATGGCTACACCTTC	CASSQERPGTPYGYTF	NA	NA	TRBV3-1/TRBV3-2	TRBJ1-2
TGTGCCAGCAACCCGGGTCGTGGGGCCGGGGACAGTTTAATCTCTGGAAACACCATATATTTT	CASNPGRGAGDSLISGNTIYF	TRBD1	NA	TRBV7-6	TRBJ1-3
TGTGCCACCAGCTCCCGAGACATGTCCCTAGCCAAAAACATTCAGTACTTC	CATSSRDMSLAKNIQYF	NA	NA	TRBV15	TRBJ2-4
TGTGCCAGCAGCCAAGCCCACCAACTAGCGGGGTCCCACAATGAGCAGTTCTTC	CASSQAHQLAGSHNEQFF	TRBD2	NA	TRBV3-1/TRBV3-2	TRBJ2-1
TGTGCCAGCAGCTTAGAGGGAGATAGCAATCAGCCCCAGCATTTT	CASSLEGDSNQPQHF	NA	once	TRBV7-9	TRBJ1-5
TGTGCCACCAGTGACGACTCGGACAGGGTACACACAGATACGCAGTATTTT	CATSDDSDRVHTDTQYF	TRBD1	NA	TRBV24-1	TRBJ2-3
TGTGCCAGTAGTATAAGGGGCCAGATTTCTAAGTCCAATGAGCAGTTCTTC	CASSIRGQISKSNEQFF	NA	NA	TRBV19	TRBJ2-1
TGTGCCAGCAGCGTAGTAGGGCTAGCGGGGGCCCTTTCCTACAATGAGCAGTTCTTC	CASSVVGLAGALSYNEQFF	TRBD2	NA	TRBV9	TRBJ2-1
TGTGCCAGTTCGGACAGGGTGGAAAGAGGCAATCAGCCCCAGCATTTT	CASSDRVERGNQPQHF	TRBD1	NA	TRBV19	TRBJ1-5
TGTGCCAGCAGAGATAGACAGGGGGACACTGAAGCTTTCTTT	CASRDRQGDTEAFF	TRBD1	NA	TRBV7-8	TRBJ1-1
TGTGCCAGCAGTTCGTCCGGGGAGCTGTTTTTT	CASSSSGELFF	NA	NA	TRBV6-5	TRBJ2-2
TGTGCCAGCAGTGGGGGCGTTGGAGGCTACACCTTC	CASSGGVGGYTF	NA	NA	TRBV2	TRBJ1-2
TGTGCCAGCAGCTTAGGTTCGGTTAACACCGGGGAGCTGTTTTTT	CASSLGSVNTGELFF	NA	NA	TRBV7-9	TRBJ2-2
TGTGCCAGCAGCTCAGGGCCAGCCCCGCTTGTTTCCTACAATGAGCAGTTCTTC	CASSSGPAPLVSYNEQFF	NA	NA	TRBV11-2	TRBJ2-1
TGTGCCAGCAGCACTTGGACAGATAGCAATCAGCCCCAGCATTTT	CASSTWTDSNQPQHF	NA	NA	TRBV7-2	TRBJ1-5
TGTGCCAGCTCACCACCACGAGGGTTTACTGAAGCTTTCTTT	CASSPPRGFTEAFF	NA	NA	TRBV18	TRBJ1-1
TGTGCCAGCAGTGAGACTACCCTACACAATGAGCAGTTCTTC	CASSETTLHNEQFF	NA	once	TRBV2	TRBJ2-1
TGTGCCAGTACCTTATCGGGAATTCAGGGGGCTGGGACAGATACGCAGTATTTT	CASTLSGIQGAGTDTQYF	TRBD1	NA	TRBV19	TRBJ2-3
TGTGCCAGCAGCGCCGGGACAGGGGGCACCGGGGAGCTGTTTTTT	CASSAGTGGTGELFF	TRBD1	NA	TRBV9	TRBJ2-2
TGTGCCAGCAGCTTTGTCGGGGGATCTGGCTACGAGCAGTACTTC	CASSFVGGSGYEQYF	NA	NA	TRBV11-2	TRBJ2-7
TGTGCCAGCTCACCGTATAAGGACAGCAAAGAGCAGTACTTC	CASSPYKDSKEQYF	NA	NA	TRBV18	TRBJ2-7
TGCGCCAGCAGTGATATTTTAGCTGGCGGCTACACCTTC	CASSDILAGGYTF	NA	few	TRBV10-2	TRBJ1-2